This T cell receptor (beta chain) was captured in a study of control samples from healthy donors and cancer patients. The table came from immunoSEQ multiplex PCR; TCRdb's copy has only in-frame clones and leaves some out. This repertoire shows around 170,000 clones, about 90% found once; its top ten account for approximately 1.4%. CDR1 is SGHKS, CDR2 YYEKEE, per germline (reference sequence). With 4 bases removed from V and 5 bases from J, the gap between germline ends came to 12 bases. The CDR3 extends over 14 amino acids. The sequence came from a woman aged 45 to 65 in good health. J is TRBJ2-2 and V is TRBV5-5; possibly TRBD2 for D (5 bases). The sequenced sample consisted of blood. CDR3 loop: CASSPLPGTGELFF. In DNA form, the CDR3 reads TGTGCCAGCAGCCCCCTACCGGGAACCGGGGAGCTGTTTTTT.